These T cell receptor beta chains were read from a single sample in a study of OX40 agonist ivuxolimab in advanced cancers. Sequencing was performed with immunoSEQ multiplex PCR; in TCRdb, only in-frame clones are kept and a portion is missing. This sample has tens of thousands of clones, with approximately 84% found just once. Sequenced here: CD4+ or CD8+ T cells sorted from blood, sampled in a trial of the OX40 agonist ivuxolimab. Source of these receptors: an adult with an advanced solid tumor such as melanoma, head and neck, liver or kidney cancer. Each CDR3 is given with its conserved first and last residue. D genes are given only for firm matches. Clone size is shown for a subset of rows, as once, few, many or a class of expanded clone.

>TRBJ2-2|-|-|TRBV7-3
TGTGCCAGCAGCTTTACAGGGAGCACCGGGGAGCTGTTTTTT
CASSFTGSTGELFF
>TRBJ2-7|-|once|TRBV6-6
TGTGCCAGCAGCAGCATACGGGGCACCTACGAGCAGTACTTC
CASSSIRGTYEQYF
>TRBJ1-2|TRBD1|-|TRBV5-1
TGCGCCAGCAGCTTGGCCGGGACAGACTATGGCTACACCTTC
CASSLAGTDYGYTF
>TRBJ1-2|-|-|TRBV19
TGTGCCAGTAGCGGACAGAATGCTAACTATGGCTACACCTTC
CASSGQNANYGYTF
>TRBJ1-4|-|-|TRBV4-3
TGCGCCAGCAGCCAAGATTTCAGACCGGCTAATGAAAAACTGTTTTTT
CASSQDFRPANEKLFF
>TRBJ2-1|-|-|TRBV7-9
TGTGCCAGCAGCCCCGACAGTTACAATGAGCAGTTCTTC
CASSPDSYNEQFF
>TRBJ1-3|TRBD1|-|TRBV30
TGTGCCTGGAGTCGGGACAGCAAAACTGGAAACACCATATATTTT
CAWSRDSKTGNTIYF
>TRBJ2-5|-|-|TRBV27
TGTGCCAGCAGTTCATCCGGGGGCCAAGAGACCCAGTACTTC
CASSSSGGQETQYF
>TRBJ1-2|-|few|TRBV19
TGTGCAAGTACAGGACGGCACTATGGCTACACCTTC
CASTGRHYGYTF
>TRBJ2-3|TRBD2|-|TRBV7-3
TGTGCCAGCAGCACGGGACTAGCGGGGGGAATAGATACGCAGTATTTT
CASSTGLAGGIDTQYF
>TRBJ2-7|TRBD1|many|TRBV18
TGTGCCAGCTCACCTTCTGACAGGGCCTTCTCCTACGAGCAGTACTTC
CASSPSDRAFSYEQYF
>TRBJ2-7|TRBD1|-|TRBV5-6
TGTGCCAGCAGCTTACAGACAGGGGGTCGGTTAGAGCAGTACTTC
CASSLQTGGRLEQYF
>TRBJ1-1|-|-|TRBV7-8
TGTGCCAGCACTCCCCTGGGGGGCGACACTGAAGCTTTCTTT
CASTPLGGDTEAFF
>TRBJ2-1|TRBD2|-|TRBV7-3
TGTGCCAGCAGCTTAGGTCCGGGACAGGGGACTAGCGGGGGCCCCAATGAGCAGTTCTTC
CASSLGPGQGTSGGPNEQFF
>TRBJ2-2|TRBD2|-|TRBV27
TGTGCCAGCAGTTCAACTAGCGGGGGGTTTTGGACCGGGGAGCTGTTTTTT
CASSSTSGGFWTGELFF
>TRBJ1-1|-|-|TRBV11-1
TGTGCCAGCAGACCCTGGACGGATTACACTGAAGCTTTCTTT
CASRPWTDYTEAFF
>TRBJ1-2|TRBD1|-|TRBV11-2
TGTGCCAGCAGCTCATCGGGACAGGGAATCTATGGCTACACCTTC
CASSSSGQGIYGYTF
>TRBJ2-7|-|once|TRBV5-6
TGTGCCAGCAGCTTGACAGGACAGTCCTCCTACGAGCAGTACTTC
CASSLTGQSSYEQYF
>TRBJ2-3|TRBD1|-|TRBV13
TGTGCCAGCAGCTCGCCCGGACAGGGTGTTTTAGATACGCAGTATTTT
CASSSPGQGVLDTQYF
>TRBJ1-2|-|-|TRBV4-1
TGCGCCAGCAGCCAAGATAGAATACCGTGGAACTATGGCTACACCTTC
CASSQDRIPWNYGYTF
>TRBJ2-7|-|-|TRBV19
TGTGCCAGTAGTGACGGGGGAACAGCCTACGAGCAGTACTTC
CASSDGGTAYEQYF
>TRBJ1-4|-|-|TRBV5-1
TGCGCCAGCAGCTTGGCTGGTGACACTTATGAAAAACTGTTTTTT
CASSLAGDTYEKLFF
>TRBJ2-7|-|-|TRBV14
TGTGCCAGCAGCCAAGTTGGGTCGGGAACCTACGAGCAGTACTTC
CASSQVGSGTYEQYF
>TRBJ2-3|-|-|TRBV30
TGTGCCTGGAGTAAGGGGACAGATACGCAGTATTTT
CAWSKGTDTQYF
>TRBJ1-2|-|-|TRBV7-2
TGTGCCAGCAGCTTATCCTATAATGGCTACACCTTC
CASSLSYNGYTF
>TRBJ2-3|-|once|TRBV4-2
TGTGCCAGCAGCCAAGATATCGACTATTTGATCACAGATACGCAGTATTTT
CASSQDIDYLITDTQYF
>TRBJ2-5|-|-|TRBV7-3
TGTGCCAGCAGCCCGGGGTCTGAGGAGACCCAGTACTTC
CASSPGSEETQYF
>TRBJ2-7|-|-|TRBV28
TGTGCCGTCCGGGAGCGGTCCTACGAGCAGTACTTC
CAVRERSYEQYF